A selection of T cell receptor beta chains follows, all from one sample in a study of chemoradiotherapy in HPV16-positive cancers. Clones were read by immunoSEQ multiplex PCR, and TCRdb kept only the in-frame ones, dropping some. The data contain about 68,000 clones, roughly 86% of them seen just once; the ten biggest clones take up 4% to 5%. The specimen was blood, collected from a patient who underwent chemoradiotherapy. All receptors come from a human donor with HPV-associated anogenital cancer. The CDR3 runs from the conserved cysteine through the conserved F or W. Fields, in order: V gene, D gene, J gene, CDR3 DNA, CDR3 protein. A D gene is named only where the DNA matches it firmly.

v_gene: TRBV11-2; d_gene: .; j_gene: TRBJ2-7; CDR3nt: TGTGCCAGCAGCTTAGATGTGTATACGGCTTACGAGCAGTACTTC; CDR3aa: CASSLDVYTAYEQYF
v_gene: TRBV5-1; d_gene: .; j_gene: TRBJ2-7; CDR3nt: TGCGCCAGCAGCTTGCCCGACGACTCGGTTGAATACGAGCAGTACTTC; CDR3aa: CASSLPDDSVEYEQYF
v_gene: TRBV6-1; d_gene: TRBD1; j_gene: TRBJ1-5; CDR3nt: TGTGCCAGCAGGGTACAGGGGGATCAGCCCCAGCATTTT; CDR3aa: CASRVQGDQPQHF
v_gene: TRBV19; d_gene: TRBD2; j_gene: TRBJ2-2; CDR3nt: TGTGCCAGTAGTATAGATTACGTCTTCGGCGGGAGTCGGTCCGGGGAGCTGTTTTTT; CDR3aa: CASSIDYVFGGSRSGELFF
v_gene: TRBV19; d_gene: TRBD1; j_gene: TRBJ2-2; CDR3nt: TGTGCCAGTAGGGGACAGGGTTGGGACACCGGGGAGCTGTTTTTT; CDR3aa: CASRGQGWDTGELFF
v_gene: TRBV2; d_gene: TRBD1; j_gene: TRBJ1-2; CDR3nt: TGTGCCAGCAGCTCAGGACAGGGGGCCAACTATGGCTACACCTTC; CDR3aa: CASSSGQGANYGYTF
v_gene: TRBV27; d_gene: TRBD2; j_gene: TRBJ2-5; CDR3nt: TGTGCCAGCAGCCGGGGGGGCCAAGAGACCCAGTACTTC; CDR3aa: CASSRGGQETQYF
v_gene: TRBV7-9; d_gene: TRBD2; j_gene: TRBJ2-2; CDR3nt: TGTGCCAGCAGGTCTGAACCGGGACTAGCGGGGACCGGGGAGCTGTTTTTT; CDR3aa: CASRSEPGLAGTGELFF
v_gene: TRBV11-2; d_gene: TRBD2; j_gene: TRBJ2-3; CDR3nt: TGTGCCAGCAGCTTCGGATATTTAGCGGGAGAAGTGGATACGCAGTATTTT; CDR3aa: CASSFGYLAGEVDTQYF
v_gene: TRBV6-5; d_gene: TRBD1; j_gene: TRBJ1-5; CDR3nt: TGTGCCAGCAGTTCCCGACAGGGGGTGATCAATCAGCCCCAGCATTTT; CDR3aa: CASSSRQGVINQPQHF